The TCR beta chain described here comes from a study of T cell responses to AZD1222 COVID-19 vaccine. General study points: Unmutated variant regions reportedly attract nearly half of all spike-specific TCRs. Spike-wide coverage was observed for vaccine-associated CD4 TCRs, with dominant responses at 160-218 and 743-854.

Some clones are missing from TCRdb's copy, which holds only in-frame ones; the method was immunoSEQ multiplex PCR. Among about 100,000 clones listed, about 88% were seen once. V lost 1 base and J 4 bases, leaving 11 bases between the germline ends. The CDR3 runs 15 residues. Germline lookup yields CDR1 SGHDT and CDR2 YYEEEE. Concerning this clone: What it recognizes is unknown.

This specimen consisted of peripheral blood, obtained on day 0 of AZD1222 vaccination. The TCR comes from an adult in good health. The chain uses TRBV5-6 and TRBJ1-4, with TRBD1 as a possible D gene (5 bases). CDR3 amino acids: CASSLPGKRNEKLFF. The CDR3 DNA sequence: TGTGCCAGCAGCTTGCCAGGGAAACGTAATGAAAAACTGTTTTTT.